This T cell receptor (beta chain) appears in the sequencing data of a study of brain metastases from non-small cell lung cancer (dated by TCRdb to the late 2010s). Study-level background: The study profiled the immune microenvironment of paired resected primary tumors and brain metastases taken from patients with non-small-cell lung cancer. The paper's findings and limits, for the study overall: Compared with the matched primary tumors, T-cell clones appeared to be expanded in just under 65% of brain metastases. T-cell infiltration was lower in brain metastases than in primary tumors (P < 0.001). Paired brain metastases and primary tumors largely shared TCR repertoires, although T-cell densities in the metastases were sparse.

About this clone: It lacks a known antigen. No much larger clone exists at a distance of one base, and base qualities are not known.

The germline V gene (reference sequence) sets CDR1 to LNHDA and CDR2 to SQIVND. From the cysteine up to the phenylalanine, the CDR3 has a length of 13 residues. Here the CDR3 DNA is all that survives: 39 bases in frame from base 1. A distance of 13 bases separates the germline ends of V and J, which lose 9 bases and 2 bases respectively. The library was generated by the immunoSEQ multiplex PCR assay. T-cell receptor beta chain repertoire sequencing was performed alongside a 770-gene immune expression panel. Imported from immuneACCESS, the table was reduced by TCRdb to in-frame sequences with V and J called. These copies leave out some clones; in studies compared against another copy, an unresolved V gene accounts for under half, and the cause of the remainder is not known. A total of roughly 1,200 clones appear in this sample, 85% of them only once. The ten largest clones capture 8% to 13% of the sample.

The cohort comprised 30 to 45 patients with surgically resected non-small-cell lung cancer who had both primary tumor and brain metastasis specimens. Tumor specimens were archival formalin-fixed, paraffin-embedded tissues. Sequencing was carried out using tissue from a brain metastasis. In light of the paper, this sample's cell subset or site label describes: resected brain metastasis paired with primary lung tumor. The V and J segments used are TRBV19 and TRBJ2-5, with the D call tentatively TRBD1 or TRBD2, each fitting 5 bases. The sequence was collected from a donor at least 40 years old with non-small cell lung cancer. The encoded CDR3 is CASSRGRQETQYF. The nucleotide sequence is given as TGTGCCAGCTCCCGGGGACGACAAGAGACCCAGTACTTC.